This TCR beta chain was obtained from a study of CD8+ T cells in alopecia areata. Turning to the study itself: Twice daily, treated patients received 5 to 10 mg of oral tofacitinib. Regarding the study as a whole: Normal-skin resident alphabeta T cells also appear among scalp sample sequences.

RNA extraction was followed by reverse transcription into cDNA, which acted as the sequencing template. Generated by immunoSEQ multiplex PCR, the TCRdb table keeps only in-frame clones and is missing some. The sample contains some 150,000 clones, around 71% of which appear only once. CDR1 is MGHRA, CDR2 YSYEKL, per germline. V shed 0 bases and J shed 4 bases, with 9 bases lying between them. The CDR3 runs 14 residues. It was from alopecia areata patients that lesional scalp punch biopsies and peripheral blood were collected. A note on this clone: Its cognate antigen is unknown.

The receptor was derived from a human donor with alopecia areata. The gene calls are TRBV4-1 and TRBJ1-2; D may be TRBD1 (6 bases). Sequenced material: CD8+ T cells sorted from blood, taken at week 0. CDR3 sequence reads: CASSQDGGPYGYTF. For the CDR3, the DNA is TGCGCCAGCAGCCAAGATGGGGGGCCCTATGGCTACACCTTC.